This record covers a single TCR beta chain. Its specificity is not known. Clones were sequenced by immunoSEQ multiplex PCR, and TCRdb holds only the in-frame ones, with some missing. The profile shows more than 150,000 clones, approximately 94% of them singletons. These data come from a study of T cell responses to AZD1222 COVID-19 vaccine. Broader study findings: CD4 TCRs associated with vaccination spanned spike, dominating at 160-218 and 743-854.

Germline V CDR1 and CDR2: SEHNR, FQNEAQ (reference sequence). CDR3 size: 15 residues. Trimming took 0 bases from V and 7 from J, leaving 10 bases between them. The sample here was peripheral blood, taken on day 0 of AZD1222 vaccination. The chain carries TRBV7-9 and TRBJ1-6; no definite D call. The sequence came from an adult in good health. The CDR3 loop is CASSLAGRLNSPLHF. The CDR3 nucleotides read TGTGCCAGCAGCTTAGCGGGCAGACTAAATTCACCCCTCCACTTT.